Sequencing of this TCR beta chain was carried out in a study of cytomegalovirus exposure and HLA in healthy donors. Primers for the PCR totalled 60 Vbeta and 13 Jbeta. Sequencing was performed with immunoSEQ multiplex PCR; in TCRdb, only in-frame clones are kept and a portion is missing. The table includes 160,000 or so clones, more than 70% detected once. V was shortened by 6 bases and J by 5 bases, with 11 bases between the two germline ends. The CDR3 is 13 amino acids. In germline, CDR1 is LNHNV, CDR2 YYDKDF (reference sequence). Points from the study as a whole: Altogether, 150 to 200 TCR beta chains were recorded as cytomegalovirus-associated.

With respect to this clone: Its antigen is unknown.

Source material: PBMCs. This sequence originates from a man under 40 in good health and CMV-seronegative. This chain joins TRBV15 and TRBJ2-1; D gene ambiguous. DNA of the CDR3: TGTGCCACCAGGCGCCCTTTCCACAATGAGCAGTTCTTC. Its protein is CATRRPFHNEQFF.